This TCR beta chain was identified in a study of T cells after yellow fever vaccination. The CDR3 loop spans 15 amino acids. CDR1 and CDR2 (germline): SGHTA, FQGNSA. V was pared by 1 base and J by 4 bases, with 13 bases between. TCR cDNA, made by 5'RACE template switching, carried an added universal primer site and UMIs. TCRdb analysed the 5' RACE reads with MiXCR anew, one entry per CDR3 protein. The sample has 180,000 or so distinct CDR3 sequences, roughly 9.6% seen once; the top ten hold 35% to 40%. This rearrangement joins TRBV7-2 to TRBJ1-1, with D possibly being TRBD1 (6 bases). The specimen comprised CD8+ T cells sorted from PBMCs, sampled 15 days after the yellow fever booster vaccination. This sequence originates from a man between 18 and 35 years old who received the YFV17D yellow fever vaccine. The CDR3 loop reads CASSLDTGLRTEAFF. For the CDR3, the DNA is TGTGCCAGCAGCTTAGATACAGGGTTGCGCACTGAAGCTTTCTTT.